This T cell receptor (beta chain) was retrieved from a study of CD8+CD57+ T cells in acquired aplastic anemia. Flow cytometry had shown expanded CD8+CD57+ cells in the patients chosen for sequencing. It was genomic DNA that served as the template for profiling TCR beta VDJ and CDR3. TCRdb itself ran the reads through MiXCR, one entry per CDR3 protein. The profile shows more than 150,000 distinct CDR3 sequences, approximately 48% of them singletons. After removal of 8 bases from V and 11 bases from J, the junction contained 15 bases not matched to a gene. From germline, CDR1 is WSHSY and CDR2 SAAADI. CDR3 length: 14 residues.

The receptor comes from a human donor with aplastic anemia. This sequence joins TRBV10-2 and TRBJ2-1, with 7 bases aligning to TRBD1. The sample was sorted CD4+, CD8+, or CD8+CD57+ T cells (not recorded which) from PBMCs. The CDR3 spells CASQKDRVRYQQFF. In DNA form, the CDR3 reads TGCGCCAGCCAAAAAGACAGGGTCCGCTACCAGCAGTTCTTC.